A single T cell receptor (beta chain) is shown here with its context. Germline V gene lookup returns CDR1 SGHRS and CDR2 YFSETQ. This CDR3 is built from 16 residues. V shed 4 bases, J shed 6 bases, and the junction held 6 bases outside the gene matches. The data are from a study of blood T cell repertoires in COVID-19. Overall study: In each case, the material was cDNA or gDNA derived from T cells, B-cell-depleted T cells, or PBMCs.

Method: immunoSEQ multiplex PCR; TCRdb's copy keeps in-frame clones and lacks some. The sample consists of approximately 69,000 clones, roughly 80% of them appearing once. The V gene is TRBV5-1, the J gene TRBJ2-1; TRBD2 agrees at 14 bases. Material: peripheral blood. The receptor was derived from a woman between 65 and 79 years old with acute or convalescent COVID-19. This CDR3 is CASSARLAGGVNEQFF. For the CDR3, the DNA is TGCGCCAGCAGCGCACGACTAGCGGGAGGGGTCAATGAGCAGTTCTTC.